The subject of this entry is one T cell receptor (beta chain). Its target is unknown. The repertoire was sequenced with immunoSEQ multiplex PCR; TCRdb's copy has only in-frame clones and lacks some. The sample yields about 82,000 clones, 90% seen once. The V gene lost 0 bases and the J gene lost 0 bases, with 9 bases spanning the gap. CDR3 size: 15 residues. From germline, CDR1 is SGHKS and CDR2 YYEKEE (reference sequence). These data belong to a study of T cell responses to AZD1222 COVID-19 vaccine. Study-wide context: Researchers grouped second doses given at about 4 or about 12 weeks into one pool. Study outcomes and limitations: Donors were mostly white British, more females; clonal diversity possibly underestimated. There were vaccine-associated CD4 TCRs across spike, dominant at 160-218 and 743-854. Among spike-specific TCRs, nearly half reportedly target unmutated variant regions.

This chain connects TRBV5-5 to TRBJ2-5; D not certain. The TCR comes from an adult in good health. The sample consisted of peripheral blood, taken on day 0 of AZD1222 vaccination. The CDR3 nucleotides are TGTGCCAGCAGCTTGGAATCCGACAACCAAGAGACCCAGTACTTC. It is translated as CASSLESDNQETQYF.